The entry that follows covers one TCR beta chain sequence. The antigen remains undetermined. TCRdb's table, derived via immunoSEQ multiplex PCR, lists solely in-frame clones and lacks some. The sample holds tens of thousands of clones, approximately 90% seen once. The data were taken from a study of OX40 agonist ivuxolimab in advanced cancers. Study-wide results and limits: Certain nonresponding patients likewise had low normalized T-cell clonal expansion. Clonal expansion in partial responders at 0.1-3.0 mg/kg ranked among the lowest. Clones of CD4+ and CD8+ blood T cells grew by week 6 at doses of 0.1 to 3.0 mg/kg.

V was clipped by 1 base and J by 4 bases, with 8 bases between them. CDR1 SGDLS and CDR2 YYNGEE come from the germline V gene. This CDR3 region has 14 residues. Autoimmune disease history or systemic immunosuppression was exclusionary. This sequence originates from an adult with an advanced solid tumor such as melanoma, head and neck, liver or kidney cancer. The sample here was CD4+ or CD8+ T cells sorted from blood, taken in a trial of the OX40 agonist ivuxolimab. The rearrangement uses TRBV9 and TRBJ2-2; D unclear. CDR3 sequence (DNA): TGTGCCAGCAGCGTACAAGGTTTCACCGGGGAGCTGTTTTTT. Amino acid sequence: CASSVQGFTGELFF.